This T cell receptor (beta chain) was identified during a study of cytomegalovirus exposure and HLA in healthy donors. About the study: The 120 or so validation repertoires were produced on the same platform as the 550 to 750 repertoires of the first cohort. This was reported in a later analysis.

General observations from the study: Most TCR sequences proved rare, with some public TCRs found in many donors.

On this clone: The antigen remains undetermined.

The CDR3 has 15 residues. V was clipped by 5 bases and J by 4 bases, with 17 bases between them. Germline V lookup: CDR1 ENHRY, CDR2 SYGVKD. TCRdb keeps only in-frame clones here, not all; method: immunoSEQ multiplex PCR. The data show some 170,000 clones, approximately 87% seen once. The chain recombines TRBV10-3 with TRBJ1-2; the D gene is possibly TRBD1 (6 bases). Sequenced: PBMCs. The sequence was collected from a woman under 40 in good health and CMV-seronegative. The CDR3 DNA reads TGTGCCATCAGTCGACAGGACTTTCTTCTCTATGGCTACACCTTC. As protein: CAISRQDFLLYGYTF.